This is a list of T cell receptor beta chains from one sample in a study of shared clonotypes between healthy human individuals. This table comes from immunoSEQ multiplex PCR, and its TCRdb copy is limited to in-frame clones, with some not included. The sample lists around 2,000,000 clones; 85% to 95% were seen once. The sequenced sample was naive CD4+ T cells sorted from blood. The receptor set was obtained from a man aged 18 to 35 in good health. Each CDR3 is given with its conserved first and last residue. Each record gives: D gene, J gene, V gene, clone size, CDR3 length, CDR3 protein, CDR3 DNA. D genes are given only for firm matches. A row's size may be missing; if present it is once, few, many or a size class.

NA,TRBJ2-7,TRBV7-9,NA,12,CASSYLAREQYF,TGTGCCAGCAGCTATTTAGCGCGGGAGCAGTACTTC
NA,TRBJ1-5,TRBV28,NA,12,CASSLGNQPQHF,TGTGCCAGCAGTTTAGGCAATCAGCCCCAGCATTTT
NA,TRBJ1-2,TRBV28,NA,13,CASTLTTNYGYTF,TGTGCCAGCACTCTCACAACGAACTATGGCTACACCTTC
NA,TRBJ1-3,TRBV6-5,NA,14,CASSYGSPGNTIYF,TGTGCCAGCAGTTACGGGTCTCCTGGAAACACCATATATTTT
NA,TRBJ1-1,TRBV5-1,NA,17,CASSLVEQRNMNTEAFF,TGCGCCAGCAGCTTGGTGGAACAGAGGAACATGAACACTGAAGCTTTCTTT
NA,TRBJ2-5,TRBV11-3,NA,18,CASRGGFREDSTQETQYF,TGTGCCAGCCGTGGGGGGTTCCGCGAAGACAGCACCCAAGAGACCCAGTACTTC
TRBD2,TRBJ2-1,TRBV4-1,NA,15,CASNPSGGSYNEQFF,TGCGCCAGCAACCCATCGGGGGGCTCCTACAATGAGCAGTTCTTC
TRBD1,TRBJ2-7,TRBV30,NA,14,CAWSSTGGLYEQYF,TGTGCCTGGAGTAGCACAGGGGGCCTCTACGAGCAGTACTTC
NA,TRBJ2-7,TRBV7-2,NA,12,CASSLQSYEQYF,TGTGCCAGCAGCCTCCAGTCCTACGAGCAGTACTTC
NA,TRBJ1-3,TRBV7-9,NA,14,CASSRQVSGNTIYF,TGTGCCAGCAGCAGACAGGTGTCAGGAAACACCATATATTTT
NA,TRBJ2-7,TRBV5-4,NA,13,CASSWPGGYEQYF,TGTGCCAGCAGCTGGCCGGGTGGCTACGAGCAGTACTTC
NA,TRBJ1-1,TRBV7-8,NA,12,CASSPLRAEAFF,TGTGCCAGCAGCCCACTTAGGGCTGAAGCTTTCTTT
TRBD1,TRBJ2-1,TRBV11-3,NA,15,CASSLGDSTYNEQFF,TGTGCCAGCAGCTTAGGGGACAGTACTTACAATGAGCAGTTCTTC
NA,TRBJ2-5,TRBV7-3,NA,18,CASSSQTSGLPDQETQYF,TGTGCCAGCAGCTCCCAGACGTCGGGGCTTCCTGACCAAGAGACCCAGTACTTC
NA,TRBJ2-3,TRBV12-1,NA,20,CASSPLTGLAGGQSTDTQYF,TGTGCCAGCAGCCCCCTCACTGGACTAGCGGGGGGACAAAGCACAGATACGCAGTATTTT
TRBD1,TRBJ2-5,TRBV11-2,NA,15,CASSLGDRGYETQYF,TGTGCCAGCAGCTTAGGGGACAGGGGGTACGAGACCCAGTACTTC
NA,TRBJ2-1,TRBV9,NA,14,CASSVGAATMGQFF,TGTGCCAGCAGCGTAGGAGCGGCTACAATGGGGCAGTTCTTC
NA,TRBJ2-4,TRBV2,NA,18,CASPDSPSTGIAKNIQYF,TGTGCCAGCCCGGACAGCCCATCCACCGGGATAGCCAAAAACATTCAGTACTTC
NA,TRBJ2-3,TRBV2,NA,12,CASSPDGAPKYF,TGTGCCAGCAGCCCAGACGGGGCCCCCAAGTATTTT
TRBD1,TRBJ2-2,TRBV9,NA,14,CASQGQGNTGELFF,TGTGCCAGCCAGGGACAGGGTAACACCGGGGAGCTGTTTTTT
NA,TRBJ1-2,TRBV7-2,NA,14,CASSLVQGNYGYTF,TGTGCCAGCAGCTTAGTTCAGGGCAACTATGGCTACACCTTC
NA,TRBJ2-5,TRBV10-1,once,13,CASSSGVTETQYF,TGCGCCAGCAGTTCAGGGGTAACAGAGACCCAGTACTTC
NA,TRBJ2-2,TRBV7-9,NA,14,CASLQGTNTGELFF,TGTGCCAGCTTGCAAGGGACGAACACCGGGGAGCTGTTTTTT
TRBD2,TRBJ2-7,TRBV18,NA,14,CASSPPSGGYEQYF,TGTGCCAGCTCACCACCTAGCGGGGGCTACGAGCAGTACTTC
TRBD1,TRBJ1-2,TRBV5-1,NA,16,CASSWGRGQDNYGYTF,TGCGCCAGCAGCTGGGGACGGGGACAGGATAACTATGGCTACACCTTC
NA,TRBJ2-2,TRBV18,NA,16,CASSPGGLRNTGELFF,TGTGCCAGCTCACCAGGGGGTCTAAGGAACACCGGGGAGCTGTTTTTT
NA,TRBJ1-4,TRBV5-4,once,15,CASSLFQDPGEKLFF,TGTGCCAGCAGCTTGTTCCAGGACCCGGGTGAAAAACTGTTTTTT
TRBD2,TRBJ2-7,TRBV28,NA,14,CASISPSGNYEQYF,TGTGCCAGCATATCTCCTAGCGGGAACTACGAGCAGTACTTC
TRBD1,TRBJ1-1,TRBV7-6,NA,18,CASSPLLGQGAMNTEAFF,TGTGCCAGCAGCCCCCTGCTGGGACAGGGGGCCATGAACACTGAAGCTTTCTTT
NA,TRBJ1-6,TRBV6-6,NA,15,CASSYVPQNNLALHF,TGTGCCAGCAGTTATGTCCCCCAGAATAATTTAGCCCTCCACTTT
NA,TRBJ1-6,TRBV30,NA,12,CAWMGVASPLHF,TGTGCCTGGATGGGGGTAGCTTCACCCCTCCACTTT
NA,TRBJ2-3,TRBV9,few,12,CASSVGTDTQYF,TGTGCCAGCAGCGTAGGTACAGATACGCAGTATTTT
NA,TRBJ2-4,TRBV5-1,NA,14,CASSPAGLGPIQYF,TGCGCCAGCAGCCCTGCCGGGTTGGGGCCCATTCAGTACTTC
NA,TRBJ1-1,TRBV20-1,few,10,CSASPESAFF,TGCAGTGCGAGTCCCGAATCTGCCTTCTTT
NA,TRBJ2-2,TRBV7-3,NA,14,CASSQGRITGELFF,TGTGCCAGCAGCCAGGGGCGAATCACCGGGGAGCTGTTTTTT
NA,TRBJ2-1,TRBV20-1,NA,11,CSGELRDEQFF,TGCAGTGGGGAGCTTAGGGATGAGCAGTTCTTC
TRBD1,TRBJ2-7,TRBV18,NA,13,CASSEGQGAEQYF,TGTGCCAGCTCAGAAGGACAGGGAGCCGAGCAGTACTTC
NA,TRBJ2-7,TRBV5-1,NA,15,CASSSSTGPAYEQYF,TGCGCCAGCAGCTCCAGCACAGGGCCAGCCTACGAGCAGTACTTC
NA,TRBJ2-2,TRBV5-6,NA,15,CASSFSGSNTGELFF,TGTGCCAGCAGCTTTTCTGGTAGTAACACCGGGGAGCTGTTTTTT
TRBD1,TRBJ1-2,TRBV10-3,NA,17,CAISGQGQGIEYEGYTF,TGTGCCATCAGTGGGCAGGGACAGGGGATTGAGTATGAGGGCTACACCTTC
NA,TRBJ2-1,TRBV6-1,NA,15,CASSGPTSSYNEQFF,TGTGCCAGCAGTGGACCTACGAGCTCCTACAATGAGCAGTTCTTC
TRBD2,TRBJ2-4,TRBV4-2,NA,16,CASSQEERESGDIQYF,TGTGCCAGCAGCCAAGAGGAGCGGGAGAGTGGGGACATTCAGTACTTC
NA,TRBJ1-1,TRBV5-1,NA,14,CATQRETGNTEAFF,TGCGCCACCCAACGAGAGACGGGAAACACTGAAGCTTTCTTT
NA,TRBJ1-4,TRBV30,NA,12,CAWRTVNEKLFF,TGTGCCTGGAGGACGGTAAATGAAAAACTGTTTTTT
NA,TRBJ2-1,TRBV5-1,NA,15,CASSLAGFSYNEQFF,TGCGCCAGCAGCTTGGCAGGGTTCTCCTACAATGAGCAGTTCTTC
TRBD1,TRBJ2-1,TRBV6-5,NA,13,CASKRGPYNEQFF,TGTGCCAGCAAAAGGGGGCCTTACAATGAGCAGTTCTTC
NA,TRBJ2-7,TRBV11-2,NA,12,CASSRTAYEQYF,TGTGCCAGCAGCAGGACTGCATACGAGCAGTACTTC